This T cell receptor (beta chain) was sequenced during a study of cytomegalovirus exposure and HLA in healthy donors. It was the roughly 120-subject validation cohort, separate from the roughly 700-subject first cohort, to which the donors belonged. Trimming cost V 4 bases and J 6 bases; bases outside gene matches: 4. This CDR3 is 13 amino acids long. The V gene's germline CDR1 is MGHDK and CDR2 SYGVNS. Some clones are missing from TCRdb's copy, which holds only in-frame ones; the method was immunoSEQ multiplex PCR. The sample contains 110,000 to 150,000 clones, 80% to 90% of which appear only once. V and J are TRBV25-1 and TRBJ1-2; 8 bases fit TRBD1. The sample comprised PBMCs. This clonotype was sampled from a woman in her thirties in good health and CMV-seronegative. The CDR3 nucleotides read TGTGCCAGCAGTGGAAACAGGGGGAATGGCTACACCTTC. It translates to CASSGNRGNGYTF.